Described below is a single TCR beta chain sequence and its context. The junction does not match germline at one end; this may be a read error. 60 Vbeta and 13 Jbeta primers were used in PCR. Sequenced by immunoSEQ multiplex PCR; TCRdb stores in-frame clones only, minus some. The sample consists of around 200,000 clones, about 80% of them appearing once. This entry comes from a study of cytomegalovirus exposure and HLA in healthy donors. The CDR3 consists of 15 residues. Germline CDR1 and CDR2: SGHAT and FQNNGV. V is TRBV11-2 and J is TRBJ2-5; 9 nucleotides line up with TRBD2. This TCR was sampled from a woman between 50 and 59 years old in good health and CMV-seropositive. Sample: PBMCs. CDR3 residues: CASSLDRAGGETQYF. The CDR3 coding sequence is TGTGCCAGCAGCCTAGATAGGGCGGGGGGGGAGACCCAGTACTTC.